These T cell receptor beta chains were read from a single sample in a study of spatial heterogeneity in lung cancer. A single record per CDR3 protein comes from TCRdb applying MiXCR to the 5' RACE reads. The repertoire holds roughly 4,600 distinct CDR3 sequences, with approximately 28% as singletons. The sequencing here drew on PBMCs, taken at surgery. The source is a male donor with early-stage non-small cell lung cancer. Each CDR3 is given with its conserved first and last residue. A D gene is named only where the DNA matches it firmly. Clone size, where shown, is once, few, many, or a class for clones that have expanded.

abundance	j_gene	v_gene	d_gene	CDR3nt	CDR3aa
medium-sized	TRBJ1-1	TRBV7-6	.	TGTGCCAGCAGCCGGGGAATGAACACTGAAGCTTTCTTT	CASSRGMNTEAFF
medium-sized	TRBJ1-6	TRBV11-2	.	TGTGCCAGCAGCCACGCACCGAGCACGGGGAATTCACCCCTCCACTTT	CASSHAPSTGNSPLHF
many	TRBJ1-1	TRBV4-3	.	TGCGCCAGCAGCCAAGATAAGGGTAGGAGGACTGAAGCTTTCTTT	CASSQDKGRRTEAFF
medium-sized	TRBJ2-3	TRBV4-2	TRBD2	TGTGCCAGCAGCCCCCTGCTACGGGGGGGCGGCACAGATACGCAGTATTTT	CASSPLLRGGGTDTQYF
many	TRBJ2-1	TRBV4-1	TRBD2	TGCGCCAGCAGCCAAGGCCCCCTAGGGGGTAGCGGGACCAACTGGGGATTTAATGAGCAGTTCTTC	CASSQGPLGGSGTNWGFNEQFF
many	TRBJ2-5	TRBV28	.	TGTGCCAGCAGTTTAAAGAGCGGAGAGTTGGAGACCCAGTACTTC	CASSLKSGELETQYF
medium-sized	TRBJ2-1	TRBV7-2	.	TGTGCCAGCAGCTTAGTGCAGAGTGAGCAGTTCTTC	CASSLVQSEQFF
.	TRBJ2-7	TRBV11-2	.	TGTGCCAGCAGCTTCGGGGGAACCTACGAGCAGTACTTC	CASSFGGTYEQYF
.	TRBJ2-3	TRBV5-1	.	TGCGCCAGCAGGGCTGGCTTCACCCCTAGCACAGATACGCAGTATTTT	CASRAGFTPSTDTQYF
few	TRBJ2-7	TRBV29-1	.	TGCAGCGTTGAGGCCGGGAACGAGCAGTACTTC	CSVEAGNEQYF
.	TRBJ1-1	TRBV20-1	.	TGCAGTGCTAGAGAGGACACCTACACTGAAGCTTTCTTT	CSAREDTYTEAFF
medium-sized	TRBJ2-2	TRBV11-2	.	TGTGCCAGCAGCTTAGATGGGCATTACACCGGGGAGCTGTTTTTT	CASSLDGHYTGELFF
many	TRBJ1-5	TRBV7-2	.	TGTGCCAGCAGCCTCGGACAGTGGGGGGGGCCCCAGCATTTT	CASSLGQWGGPQHF
many	TRBJ2-1	TRBV24-1	TRBD1	TGTGCCACCAGTGGCCGGACAGGGAAGGAGCAGTTCTTC	CATSGRTGKEQFF
.	TRBJ1-3	TRBV7-6	TRBD1	TGTGCCAGCAGCCCCTTCCTAGGGACAGAAAGCCGAAACACCATATATTTT	CASSPFLGTESRNTIYF
medium-sized	TRBJ2-6	TRBV25-1	TRBD1	TGTGCCAGCGCTCAGGGGGCGACGCTCTCTGGGGCCAACGTCCTGACTTTC	CASAQGATLSGANVLTF
medium-sized	TRBJ2-1	TRBV7-2	.	TGTGCCAGCAGCGCCAACTCAGGAGGTGAGCAGTTCTTC	CASSANSGGEQFF
many	TRBJ1-4	TRBV9	.	TGTGCCAGCAGCGTGGGCCTTCGGCAGGAAAAACTGTTTTTT	CASSVGLRQEKLFF
medium-sized	TRBJ1-6	TRBV27	.	TGTGCCAGCAGTCTGGCGGGACACTTAAATTCACCCCTCCACTTT	CASSLAGHLNSPLHF
medium-sized	TRBJ1-5	TRBV7-9	TRBD1	TGTGCCAGCAGCTTAGCCCGGACAGGACTTAGCAATCAGCCCCAGCATTTT	CASSLARTGLSNQPQHF
medium-sized	TRBJ1-3	TRBV12-3/TRBV12-4	.	TGTGCCAGCAGGGACCCGGGCTCTGGAAACACCATATATTTT	CASRDPGSGNTIYF
many	TRBJ2-4	TRBV6-5	TRBD1	TGTGCCAGCAGTCGACCGGGACAGGGGACGCCGGGGATTCAGTACTTC	CASSRPGQGTPGIQYF
.	TRBJ2-1	TRBV11-2	.	TGTGCCAGTGTTGGGACAAACTCCTACAATGAGCAGTTCTTC	CASVGTNSYNEQFF
medium-sized	TRBJ2-1	TRBV7-8	.	TGTGCCAGCGGCCAATCAGCCTCGGTTTACAATGAGCAGTTCTTC	CASGQSASVYNEQFF
medium-sized	TRBJ2-2	TRBV2	.	TGTGCCATCCTGGACACTTATGACACCGGGGAGCTGTTTTTT	CAILDTYDTGELFF
many	TRBJ2-7	TRBV6-6	.	TGTGCCAGCAGTTACTCTTCGGGCAGGGGGGGCTACGAGCAGTACTTC	CASSYSSGRGGYEQYF
.	TRBJ1-3	TRBV7-8	.	TGTGCCAGCAGCTTAGGGGCAGGGAGGGGAAACACCATATATTTT	CASSLGAGRGNTIYF
medium-sized	TRBJ1-2	TRBV20-1	.	TGCAGTGCCCTTTCCGGGGGGGAGGATGGCTACACCTTC	CSALSGGEDGYTF
.	TRBJ2-7	TRBV6-6	TRBD1	TGTGCCAGCAGCCATGGGACAGGGGGCTACGAGCAGTACTTC	CASSHGTGGYEQYF
many	TRBJ1-1	TRBV29-1	.	TGCAGCGTTGAGTTTCCGGGGGCGAGTGTCACTGAAGCTTTCTTT	CSVEFPGASVTEAFF
few	TRBJ2-3	TRBV29-1	TRBD2	TGCAGCGTCGTTAAACTAGCGGGAGACGATACGCAGTATTTT	CSVVKLAGDDTQYF
.	TRBJ2-7	TRBV13	TRBD1	TGTGCCAGCAGCGGTTTCGACAGGGCGAACGAGCAGTACTTC	CASSGFDRANEQYF
medium-sized	TRBJ1-5	TRBV28	.	TGTGCCAGCAGTTCGGGACTGAGCAATCAGCCCCAGCATTTT	CASSSGLSNQPQHF
once	TRBJ2-3	TRBV5-1	.	TGCGCCAGCAGCTTGGCTCGAGATTTCACAGATACGCAGTATTTT	CASSLARDFTDTQYF
few	TRBJ2-7	TRBV29-1	TRBD1	TGCAGCGTTGAAGGACAGGGACGCTACGAGCAGTACTTC	CSVEGQGRYEQYF
medium-sized	TRBJ2-5	TRBV29-1	TRBD2	TGCAGCGTTGGTGGCGGGGGGAACCAAGAGACCCAGTACTTC	CSVGGGGNQETQYF
medium-sized	TRBJ2-1	TRBV28	TRBD2	TGTGCCAGCAGAGAGCGGGGGGGCCGAAATGAGCAGTTCTTC	CASRERGGRNEQFF
.	TRBJ2-6	TRBV9	.	TGTGCCAGCAGCGCGACAGCAGGCTCTGGGGCCAACGTCCTGACTTTC	CASSATAGSGANVLTF
medium-sized	TRBJ2-1	TRBV12-3/TRBV12-4	.	TGTGCCAGCAGTCCCCCCGTGGGAGCCTACAATGAGCAGTTCTTC	CASSPPVGAYNEQFF
medium-sized	TRBJ1-1	TRBV7-8	.	TGTGCCAGCAGCCCCAGGGGTTTAGGCACTGAAGCTTTCTTT	CASSPRGLGTEAFF
medium-sized	TRBJ2-5	TRBV10-3	TRBD1	TGTGCCATCAGTGAAACAGGGGAAGGGGGCCAAGAGACCCAGTACTTC	CAISETGEGGQETQYF
medium-sized	TRBJ1-3	TRBV11-2	.	TGTGCCAGCAGCTTAGCTGCAGCATACTCTGGAAACACCATATATTTT	CASSLAAAYSGNTIYF
many	TRBJ1-4	TRBV5-1	.	TGCGCCAGCAGCTTGGTAGGGACACTTAATGAAAAACTGTTTTTT	CASSLVGTLNEKLFF
.	TRBJ2-1	TRBV7-2	TRBD2	TGTGCCAGCAGCTTAGGGCGGGGGGCCTACAATGAGCAGTTCTTC	CASSLGRGAYNEQFF
.	TRBJ2-2	TRBV11-2	.	TGTGCCAGCACCATATCAGGGGAGGACACCGGGGAGCTGTTTTTT	CASTISGEDTGELFF
medium-sized	TRBJ1-5	TRBV18	.	TGTGCCAGCTCACTTCAGGGACTTGATCAGCCCCAGCATTTT	CASSLQGLDQPQHF
.	TRBJ2-3	TRBV20-1	TRBD2	TGCAGTGCTAGACCTCGGACTAGCGGGAGGTGGGCAGATACGCAGTATTTT	CSARPRTSGRWADTQYF
.	TRBJ2-2	TRBV24-1	TRBD1	TGTGCCACCAAGGGACAGGGAAAAACCGGGGAGCTGTTTTTT	CATKGQGKTGELFF
few	TRBJ2-1	TRBV14	.	TGTGCCAGCAGCCAAGAGGCAGATCTCTATGAGCAGTTCTTC	CASSQEADLYEQFF
few	TRBJ1-5	TRBV28	.	TGTGCCAGCAGTTCCCCTTACAGGGTAGGTCAGCCCCAGCATTTT	CASSSPYRVGQPQHF
medium-sized	TRBJ1-3	TRBV6-6	.	TGTGCCAGCAGTTACCCACTTCTGGACAACTCTGGAAACACCATATATTTT	CASSYPLLDNSGNTIYF
medium-sized	TRBJ1-1	TRBV12-3/TRBV12-4	.	TGTGCCAGCAGTTATGGGGGGGGAAAGTACACTGAAGCTTTCTTT	CASSYGGGKYTEAFF
few	TRBJ2-7	TRBV7-2	TRBD2	TGTGCCAGCAGGATGGGGGGGACCTCCGAGCAGTACTTC	CASRMGGTSEQYF
medium-sized	TRBJ1-5	TRBV10-2	.	TGCGCCAGGCTCATAAAGCCCCAGCATTTT	CARLIKPQHF
medium-sized	TRBJ2-1	TRBV7-9	TRBD2	TGTGCCAGCAGCTTAACGGGGACTAGCGGGAGGGACGATGAGCAGTTCTTC	CASSLTGTSGRDDEQFF